A single TCR beta chain is shown here with its context. The sample is drawn from a study of T cell changes during pregnancy in multiple sclerosis. Germline V gene lookup returns CDR1 SGHDN and CDR2 FVKESK. The CDR3 runs to 15 residues. V lost 3 bases and J 4 bases, leaving 13 bases between the germline ends. Here immunoSEQ multiplex PCR was the method, and the copy in TCRdb shows in-frame clones only, minus some. The sample lists 40,000 to 55,000 clones; roughly 90% were seen once. This clonotype was sampled from a female donor with multiple sclerosis, enrolled in a pregnancy study. The chain recombines TRBV14 with TRBJ1-3; tentatively, D is TRBD1 (5 bases). The source material was CD8+ T cells from peripheral blood mononuclear cells, sampled in the second trimester of pregnancy. CDR3 region: CASSHGVGGGNTIYF. The CDR3 DNA follows: TGTGCCAGCAGCCATGGAGTCGGGGGAGGAAACACCATATATTTT.